This T cell receptor beta chain was obtained from a study of Graves' ophthalmopathy and Graves' hyperthyroidism. In regard to this clonotype: Its antigen remains unknown. Possible read error: a much larger clone is one base away.

CDR3 length equals 14 residues. Per the germline V gene, CDR1 is SGDLS and CDR2 is YYNGEE. Where ophthalmopathy was present, donors had moderate-to-severe activity, CAS ≥3, NOSPECS ≥4 and duration under 3 months. Uncontrolled infections, other autoimmune diseases, pregnancy or lactation barred patients from enrollment. Study-wide results and caveats: The blood repertoire also included most expanded thyroid clonotypes above 0.001 frequency. In predicting ophthalmopathy progression, the model reached about 71% sensitivity and 72.22% specificity.

For repertoire sequencing, the TCR beta CDR3 regions were amplified from RNA transcripts. An initial RT-PCR round employing HTBI primers preceded a second-round multiplex PCR. Via MiXCR, TCRdb re-called the multiplex PCR reads, giving one row per CDR3 protein. The sample shows over 650,000 distinct CDR3 sequences, about 40% of them seen only once. The sample comprised peripheral blood. This receptor was taken from an adult man with Graves' ophthalmopathy. This chain uses TRBV9 with TRBJ1-2; 7 bases are a match to TRBD1. In DNA form, the CDR3 reads TGTGCCAGCAGCGCGGGACAGAGAAACTATGACTACACCTTC. Its protein product is CASSAGQRNYDYTF.